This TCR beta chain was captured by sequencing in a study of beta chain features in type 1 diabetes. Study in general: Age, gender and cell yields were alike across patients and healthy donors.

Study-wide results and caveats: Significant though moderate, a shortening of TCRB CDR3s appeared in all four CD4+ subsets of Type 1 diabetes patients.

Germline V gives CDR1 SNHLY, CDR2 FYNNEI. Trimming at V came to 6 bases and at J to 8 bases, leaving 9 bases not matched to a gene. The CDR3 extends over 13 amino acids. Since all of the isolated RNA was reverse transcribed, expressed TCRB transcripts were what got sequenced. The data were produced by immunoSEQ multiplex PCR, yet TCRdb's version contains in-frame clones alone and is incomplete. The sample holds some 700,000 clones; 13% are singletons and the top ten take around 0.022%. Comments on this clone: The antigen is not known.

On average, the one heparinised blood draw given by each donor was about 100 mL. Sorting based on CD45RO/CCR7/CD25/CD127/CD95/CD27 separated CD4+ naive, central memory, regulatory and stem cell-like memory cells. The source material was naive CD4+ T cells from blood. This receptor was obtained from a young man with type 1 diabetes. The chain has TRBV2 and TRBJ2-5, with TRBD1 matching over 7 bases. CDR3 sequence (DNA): TGTGCCAGCAGCGCTCGACAGGGTCTAACCCAGTACTTC. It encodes CASSARQGLTQYF.